Presented here are 32 T cell receptor beta chains from one specimen sequenced in a study of T cell changes during pregnancy in multiple sclerosis. Generated by immunoSEQ multiplex PCR, the TCRdb table keeps only in-frame clones and is missing some. Of under 60,000 clones listed, about 90% are singletons. Source: CD4+ T cells from peripheral blood mononuclear cells, taken after pregnancy. Receptors originate from a female donor with multiple sclerosis, enrolled in a pregnancy study.

In this sample, this clone turned up once. The chain recombines TRBV13 with TRBJ1-5; D not resolved. The germline CDR1 and CDR2 sequences are PRHDT and FYEKMQ (reference sequence). Trimming removed 3 bases at V and 5 bases at J, with 5 bases between. This CDR3 is 12 amino acids long. This CDR3 is CASSLGDQPQHF. CDR3 DNA: TGTGCCAGCAGCTTGGGAGATCAGCCCCAGCATTTT.

Remarks on this clone: Other DNA sequences of this sample code for an identical CDR3. The rearrangement uses TRBV4-1 and TRBJ1-3, with D maybe TRBD1 (6 bases). V was trimmed by 0 bases and J by 3 bases, leaving 9 bases between them. CDR1 is MGHRA and CDR2 is YSYEKL in the germline V gene. CDR3 length: 15 residues. DNA of the CDR3: TGCGCCAGCAGCCAAGATGGCAGGGGTGGAAACACCATATATTTT. This gives the protein CASSQDGRGGNTIYF.

The chain uses TRBV7-3 and TRBJ1-6; D is ambiguous. The CDR3 runs 15 residues. The germline V gene encodes CDR1 SGHTA and CDR2 FQGTGA. Trimming took 0 bases from V and 9 from J, leaving 12 bases between them. The CDR3 DNA reads TGTGCCAGCAGCTTAACACAAGGCGGAAGTTCACCCCTCCACTTT. Its protein product is CASSLTQGGSSPLHF.

The chain links TRBV4-2 to TRBJ1-3; the match to TRBD1 covers 8 bases. Germline V gene lookup returns CDR1 LGHNA and CDR2 YNFKEQ. CDR3 length equals 18 residues. J lost 0 bases, V lost 0 bases, and 7 bases had no gene match. CDR3 nucleotides: TGTGCCAGCAGCCAAGAGACAGGGGCCTCTCCCTCTGGAAACACCATATATTTT. Amino acid sequence: CASSQETGASPSGNTIYF.

V usage is TRBV7-9 and J usage is TRBJ1-1, with TRBD1 matching over 9 bases. Germline V lookup: CDR1 SEHNR, CDR2 FQNEAQ (reference sequence). The trim removed 3 bases at V and 3 bases at J, leaving 5 bases unmatched. The CDR3 sequence is 15 residues long. The CDR3 reads CASSLDRGADTEAFF. CDR3 DNA: TGTGCCAGCAGCTTGGACAGGGGCGCGGACACTGAAGCTTTCTTT.

The V gene is TRBV7-2, the J gene TRBJ1-2; TRBD1 matches at 10 bases. Unmatched junction bases numbered 11, after V lost 5 bases and J lost 11 bases. Germline CDR1 is SGHTA and CDR2 is FQGNSA. CDR3 length equals 14 residues. The chain's CDR3 is CASSHRGGQGYYTF. The CDR3 DNA is TGTGCCAGCAGCCATAGGGGGGGACAGGGGTATTACACCTTC.

V and J are TRBV11-3 and TRBJ1-1; D possibly corresponds to TRBD1 (6 bases). V lost 5 bases, J lost 3 bases, and 13 bases lay in between. Germline V gene data show CDR1 as SGHNT and CDR2 as YENEEA. This CDR3 has 14 residues. CDR3 sequence: CASSQQGGDTEAFF. The CDR3 coding sequence is TGTGCCAGCAGCCAGCAAGGGGGGGACACTGAAGCTTTCTTT.

The V and J genes are TRBV27 and TRBJ1-2, with D tentatively TRBD1 (6 bases). The V gene lost 8 bases and the J gene lost 6 bases, with 10 bases spanning the gap. There are 11 residues in the CDR3. CDR1 and CDR2 (germline): MNHEY, SMNVEV (reference sequence). CDR3 DNA sequence: TGTGCCAGCCGGACAGATCATGGCTACACCTTC. Its translation is CASRTDHGYTF.

This chain joins TRBV2 and TRBJ2-2; a possible D gene is TRBD2 (6 bases). The CDR3 sequence is 15 residues long. V lost 6 bases to trimming and J lost 2 bases, with 13 bases between them. Per the germline V gene, CDR1 is SNHLY and CDR2 is FYNNEI. CDR3 region: CASSATGLNTGELFF. The DNA of the CDR3 is TGTGCCAGCAGCGCCACGGGACTTAACACCGGGGAGCTGTTTTTT.

The chain is built from TRBV5-1 and TRBJ2-3; D may be TRBD2 (5 bases). The germline V gene encodes CDR1 SGHRS and CDR2 YFSETQ. This CDR3 has 15 residues. V lost 0 bases, J lost 2 bases, and 10 bases lay in between. CDR3: CASSLVSGFTDTQYF. The CDR3 DNA sequence: TGCGCCAGCAGCTTGGTCTCGGGGTTCACAGATACGCAGTATTTT.

The chain employs TRBV7-2 and TRBJ1-2; TRBD1 matches 8 bases. The germline CDR1 and CDR2 sequences are SGHTA and FQGNSA. The CDR3 is 14 residues long. V was pared by 4 bases and J by 5 bases, with 6 bases of the junction left unmatched. The CDR3 protein is CASSSRTGTYGYTF. For the CDR3, the DNA is TGTGCCAGCAGCTCCCGGACAGGGACATATGGCTACACCTTC. Full variable domain (remainder filled in from reference TRBV7-2 and TRBJ1-2): GAGVSQSPSNKVTEKGKDVELRCDPISGHTALYWYRQSLGQGLEFLIYFQGNSAPDKSGLPSDRFSAERTGGSVSTLTIQRTQQEDSAVYLCASSSRTGTYGYTFGSGTRLTVV.

The chain employs TRBV15 and TRBJ1-1; TRBD1 matches at 9 bases. V lost 4 bases, J lost 5 bases, and 11 bases stayed unmatched. Germline V gives CDR1 LNHNV, CDR2 YYDKDF (reference sequence). The CDR3 totals 16 residues. CDR3 amino acids: CATSTNTGTGITEAFF. DNA of the CDR3: TGTGCCACCAGCACTAATACCGGGACAGGGATAACTGAAGCTTTCTTT.

The chain has TRBV2 and TRBJ1-6, with D tentatively TRBD1 (6 bases). V lost 6 bases, J lost 7 bases, and 16 bases lay in between. The CDR3 is 15 residues long. The germline V gene has CDR1 SNHLY and CDR2 FYNNEI. CDR3 in amino acids: CASRGLDRYNSPLHF. The CDR3 DNA reads TGTGCCAGCAGAGGTTTGGACAGATACAATTCACCCCTCCACTTT.

The J gene is TRBJ1-5, the V gene TRBV6-6; D is ambiguous. V gave up 5 bases and J gave up 4 bases, with 18 bases separating them. The CDR3 has 16 amino acids. From germline, CDR1 is MNHNY and CDR2 SVGAGI (reference sequence). CDR3 sequence: CASSPTQRVTNQPQHF. The CDR3 region has the DNA TGTGCCAGCAGTCCAACACAGAGGGTCACAAATCAGCCCCAGCATTTT.

The chain links TRBV19 to TRBJ1-4; possibly TRBD1 for D (6 bases). The CDR3 totals 14 residues. CDR1 is LNHDA and CDR2 is SQIVND in the germline V gene (reference sequence). V lost 8 bases and J lost 5, with 15 bases in between. The CDR3 DNA sequence: TGTGCCAGTCGAGGGGGTGGGAGAAATGAAAAACTGTTTTTT. Its translation: CASRGGGRNEKLFF.

The chain employs TRBV7-3 and TRBJ1-2, with D perhaps TRBD1 (5 bases). CDR1 is SGHTA and CDR2 is FQGTGA in the germline V gene. Deletions cut 2 bases from V and 7 bases from J, with 17 bases between. CDR3 length: 15 residues. Written as DNA, the CDR3 is TGTGCCAGCAGCTTATATGGGGCGGACATGAGTGGCTACACCTTC. Its translation: CASSLYGADMSGYTF.

This CDR3 reads CASSLATGPLYEQYF. CDR3 DNA sequence: TGTGCCAGCAGTCTCGCTACAGGGCCCCTCTACGAGCAGTACTTC. The rearrangement uses TRBV27 and TRBJ2-7, with D tentatively TRBD1 (6 bases). The CDR3 contains 15 residues. Germline V CDR1 and CDR2: MNHEY, SMNVEV (reference sequence). Deletions cut 5 bases from V and 3 bases from J, with 17 bases between.

This clone was observed a few times. The rearrangement links TRBV6-6 to TRBJ2-4, with 11 bases matching TRBD1. V lost 2 bases to trimming and J lost 6 bases; unmatched junction nucleotides: 3. Germline V gene data show CDR1 as MNHNY and CDR2 as SVGAGI (reference sequence). This CDR3 region has 15 residues. As DNA, the CDR3 is TGTGCCAGCAGTTACCCGGGGACAGGGGGAAACATTCAGTACTTC. Protein: CASSYPGTGGNIQYF.

This sequence joins TRBV6-6 and TRBJ2-1; 11 positions agree with TRBD2. Germline trimming cut 0 bases from V and 8 bases from J; bases unmatched to any gene: 3. The CDR3 sequence is 15 residues long. Germline CDR1 reads MNHNY; CDR2 reads SVGAGI (reference sequence). CDR3 bases: TGTGCCAGCAGTTACTCGCTAGCGGGGGGTGATGAGCAGTTCTTC. It translates to CASSYSLAGGDEQFF.

The chain recombines TRBV5-4 with TRBJ1-2; D unresolved. The germline V gene encodes CDR1 SGHNT and CDR2 YYREEE (reference sequence). Trimming removed 1 base at V and 1 base at J, with 5 bases between. CDR3 length equals 13 residues. This CDR3 is CASSLRFNYGYTF. Written as DNA, the CDR3 is TGTGCCAGCAGCTTGCGGTTTAACTATGGCTACACCTTC. Full variable domain (rest looked up from reference TRBV5-4 and TRBJ1-2): ETGVTQSPTHLIKTRGQQVTLRCSSQSGHNTVSWYQQALGQGPQFIFQYYREEENGRGNFPPRFSGLQFPNYSSELNVNALELDDSALYLCASSLRFNYGYTFGSGTRLTVV.

This chain links TRBV19 with TRBJ2-7, with 10 bases fitting TRBD1. The CDR3 runs 15 residues. Germline loops: CDR1 LNHDA, CDR2 SQIVND (reference sequence). The trim removed 6 bases at V and 3 bases at J, leaving 8 bases unmatched. The DNA for the CDR3 is TGTGCCAGTAGCCTCCCGGGGACAGGGGACTACGAGCAGTACTTC. The encoded protein is CASSLPGTGDYEQYF.

V usage is TRBV19 and J usage is TRBJ2-5, with TRBD1 matching over 8 bases. The CDR3 sequence is 13 residues long. J gave up 4 bases and V 5 bases, and 3 bases lay outside the gene matches. The germline V gene has CDR1 LNHDA and CDR2 SQIVND (reference sequence). CDR3 nucleotide sequence: TGTGCCAGTAGTTGGCAGGGGGCAGAGACCCAGTACTTC. Protein sequence: CASSWQGAETQYF.

This chain connects TRBV6-1 to TRBJ2-7, with 9 positions matching TRBD1. With V trimmed by 3 bases and J by 5 bases, 8 bases remained unmatched. The CDR3 is 15 residues long. Germline CDR1 reads MNHNS; CDR2 reads SASEGT. The CDR3 DNA sequence: TGTGCCAGCAGTGAGGCCCCCTACAGGGGGCACGAGCAGTACTTC. Its protein product is CASSEAPYRGHEQYF.

The chain carries TRBV4-1 and TRBJ2-7; D may be TRBD1 (5 bases). The V gene lost 5 bases and the J gene lost 0 bases, with 14 bases spanning the gap. Germline V gene sequence: CDR1 MGHRA, CDR2 YSYEKL. The CDR3 is 15 amino acids. The DNA of the CDR3 is TGCGCCAGCAGCGAGGTGGGGCCTACCTCCTACGAGCAGTACTTC. Translation gives CASSEVGPTSYEQYF.

CDR3 in DNA: TGTGCCAGCAGCGGGGATCAGGGCGCCAAAAACATTCAGTACTTC. It encodes CASSGDQGAKNIQYF. This chain joins TRBV9 and TRBJ2-4; D possibly corresponds to TRBD1 (5 bases). The CDR3 contains 15 residues. CDR1 is SGDLS, CDR2 YYNGEE, per germline. The ends were cut back, 3 bases at V and 1 base at J, with 11 bases in the middle.

Of note for this clone: The sample contains more than one DNA sequence encoding this CDR3. The V gene is TRBV6-5, the J gene TRBJ1-2; TRBD1 is a possible D gene (6 bases). This CDR3 comprises 14 residues. With 2 bases removed from V and 1 base from J, the gap between germline ends came to 8 bases. Per germline, CDR1 MNHEY and CDR2 SVGAGI. CDR3 sequence: CASSYLQGNYGYTF. CDR3 DNA sequence: TGTGCCAGCAGTTACCTACAGGGTAACTATGGCTACACCTTC.

This chain uses TRBV6-5 with TRBJ1-2, with a tentative D call TRBD1 (5 bases). Trimming left V 5 bases short and J 4 bases short, with 14 bases between. This CDR3 is built from 14 residues. Looked up from germline, CDR1 is MNHEY and CDR2 is SVGAGI. The CDR3 here is CASSPRVLPYGYTF. In nucleotides, the CDR3 is TGTGCCAGCAGTCCCAGGGTACTACCCTATGGCTACACCTTC.

V and J are TRBV5-5 and TRBJ2-7; D gene uncertain. The germline V gene encodes CDR1 SGHKS and CDR2 YYEKEE (reference sequence). With 1 base removed from V and 0 bases from J, the gap between germline ends came to 8 bases. The CDR3 is made up of 14 amino acids. The CDR3 DNA follows: TGTGCCAGCAGCTTGACCGCCAGCTCCTACGAGCAGTACTTC. It yields the protein CASSLTASSYEQYF.

The chain employs TRBV5-1 and TRBJ2-5; TRBD2 agrees at 7 bases. This CDR3 is 16 amino acids long. The V gene end was trimmed by 0 bases and the J gene end by 2 bases; junction bases not matched to a gene: 7. The germline V gene encodes CDR1 SGHRS and CDR2 YFSETQ. In DNA, the CDR3 is TGCGCCAGCAGCTTGGACCTCGGGGGGATGCAAGAGACCCAGTACTTC. This encodes CASSLDLGGMQETQYF.

The rearrangement joins TRBV6-1 to TRBJ2-2, with TRBD1 matching 10 bases. The V and J ends lost 5 bases and 3 bases, in that order; junction bases with no gene match: 3. CDR3 size: 15 residues. Looked up from germline, CDR1 is MNHNS and CDR2 is SASEGT. Here the CDR3 DNA reads TGTGCCAGCAGTAGGGGACAGGGGCACACCGGGGAGCTGTTTTTT. Protein sequence: CASSRGQGHTGELFF.

V is TRBV7-2 and J is TRBJ1-6; D gene unclear. Germline loops: CDR1 SGHTA, CDR2 FQGNSA. Trimming shortened V by 1 base and J by 9 bases, and 7 bases separated the two germline ends. This CDR3 contains 13 residues. CDR3 protein: CASSLVGSSPLHF. The CDR3 coding sequence is TGTGCCAGCAGCTTAGTTGGCAGTTCACCCCTCCACTTT.

CDR3 sequence (DNA): TGCGCCAGCACCTCTCTAGCGGGGGGCAACAATGAGCAGTTCTTC. Translating it yields CASTSLAGGNNEQFF. This chain links TRBV5-1 with TRBJ2-1; 11 nucleotides match TRBD2. Germline V CDR1 and CDR2: SGHRS, YFSETQ. With V trimmed by 6 bases and J by 5 bases, 7 bases remained unmatched. The CDR3 extends over 15 amino acids.